The rows below give T cell receptor beta chains drawn from one sample of a study of shared clonotypes between healthy human individuals. Profiled with immunoSEQ multiplex PCR; TCRdb holds only in-frame clones, not every one. The data show 950,000 to 1,200,000 clones, 70% to 80% seen once. Input material: memory CD4+ T cells from PBMCs. These receptors all come from a man between 18 and 29 years old in good health. Some clones in this sample may be carry-over from other donors' samples. Both conserved end residues are part of each CDR3. Each record gives: D gene, clone size, V gene, J gene, CDR3 DNA, CDR3 protein. The D gene is left open where the match is weak. Only part of the rows carry a size: once, few, many, or a class if the clone is expanded.

D: -
size: few
V: TRBV29-1
J: TRBJ2-1
DNA: TGCAGCGTTGAGGGTCTAGTAGTTGAGCAGTTCTTC
CDR3: CSVEGLVVEQFF

D: TRBD1
size: -
V: TRBV4-3
J: TRBJ2-7
DNA: TGCGCCAGCAGCCAAGATACATTCGACAGGGCCTACGAGCAGTACTTC
CDR3: CASSQDTFDRAYEQYF

D: TRBD1
size: -
V: TRBV27
J: TRBJ2-2
DNA: TGTGCCAGCTCGCCATCCCCCGGGACAGTGAACACCGGGGAGCTGTTTTTT
CDR3: CASSPSPGTVNTGELFF

D: TRBD2
size: -
V: TRBV7-9
J: TRBJ2-1
DNA: TGTGCCAGCAGCTCCGGGGTCGGGACTAGCTCGACCGGGGCGCAGTTCTTC
CDR3: CASSSGVGTSSTGAQFF

D: -
size: once
V: TRBV28
J: TRBJ2-7
DNA: TGTGCCAGCAGACGGACCGTCTCCTACGAGCAGTACTTC
CDR3: CASRRTVSYEQYF

D: TRBD1
size: -
V: TRBV16
J: TRBJ1-2
DNA: TGTGCCAGCAGCCAATCCCTCCCCCGGGACAGGTTGCTTCACGGCTACACCTTC
CDR3: CASSQSLPRDRLLHGYTF

D: -
size: -
V: TRBV5-5
J: TRBJ2-7
DNA: TGTGCCAGCAGCTTTCAGGTTCGTGGGGAGCAGTACTTC
CDR3: CASSFQVRGEQYF

D: -
size: -
V: TRBV7-3
J: TRBJ1-1
DNA: TGTGCCAGCAGCTTAAGGCAGGGGCCCACTGAAGCTTTCTTT
CDR3: CASSLRQGPTEAFF

D: TRBD1
size: -
V: TRBV11-3
J: TRBJ2-3
DNA: TGTGCCAGCAGCTTGGGACAGGGCACAGATACGCAGTATTTT
CDR3: CASSLGQGTDTQYF

D: TRBD1
size: -
V: TRBV5-1
J: TRBJ2-2
DNA: TGCGCCAGCAGCTCTCGGACAGGGAACACCGGGGAGCTGTTTTTT
CDR3: CASSSRTGNTGELFF

D: -
size: -
V: TRBV5-1
J: TRBJ2-3
DNA: TGCGCCAGCAGCTTCGCAGAAAGCACAGATACGCAGTATTTT
CDR3: CASSFAESTDTQYF

D: TRBD2
size: -
V: TRBV2
J: TRBJ2-2
DNA: TGTGCCAGCAGTGAAAGTTCGGGGGGAGGCGGGGAGCTGTTTTTT
CDR3: CASSESSGGGGELFF

D: -
size: -
V: TRBV5-1
J: TRBJ1-5
DNA: TGCGCCAGCAGCTTGGAACCTAATCAGCCCCAGCATTTT
CDR3: CASSLEPNQPQHF

D: TRBD2
size: -
V: TRBV7-2
J: TRBJ2-7
DNA: TGTGCCAGCAGCTTGACCGGGACTAGCGGCTCCTACGAGCAGTACTTC
CDR3: CASSLTGTSGSYEQYF

D: TRBD2
size: many
V: TRBV10-1
J: TRBJ2-3
DNA: TGCGCCAGCAGGCTAGCGGGAAGCACAGATACGCAGTATTTT
CDR3: CASRLAGSTDTQYF

D: -
size: few
V: TRBV7-2
J: TRBJ1-5
DNA: TGTGCCAGCAGCTTGAGGCAGGGTATTCAGCCCCAGCATTTT
CDR3: CASSLRQGIQPQHF

D: -
size: -
V: TRBV21-1
J: TRBJ2-7
DNA: TGTGCCAGCAGCCCCTCCGGCGGGGACACATTATACTACGAGCAGTACTTC
CDR3: CASSPSGGDTLYYEQYF

D: TRBD1
size: -
V: TRBV7-2
J: TRBJ2-2
DNA: TGTGCCAGCAGCCTTACGATCCGGGACAGGGAAAACACCGGGGAGCTGTTTTTT
CDR3: CASSLTIRDRENTGELFF

D: TRBD2
size: -
V: TRBV10-3
J: TRBJ2-5
DNA: TGTGCCATCAGTGAGTCGACTCTTAGGTCGGGAGGGAGTGAGACCCAGTACTTC
CDR3: CAISESTLRSGGSETQYF

D: TRBD1
size: -
V: TRBV19
J: TRBJ2-2
DNA: TGTGCCAGTTCCGTAGGGACAGAGAACACCGGGGAGCTGTTTTTT
CDR3: CASSVGTENTGELFF

D: -
size: -
V: TRBV29-1
J: TRBJ1-2
DNA: TGCAGTACTCTTAGGGCGCCCTATGGCTACACCTTC
CDR3: CSTLRAPYGYTF

D: -
size: -
V: TRBV6-1
J: TRBJ1-5
DNA: TGTGCCAGCAGTGAATGGGGGGCAGCAAATCAGCCCCAGCATTTT
CDR3: CASSEWGAANQPQHF

D: -
size: once
V: TRBV28
J: TRBJ1-2
DNA: TGTGCCAGCAGTTTATTGGTAGTCCCCGGGGAGGGCGGCGGCTACACCTTC
CDR3: CASSLLVVPGEGGGYTF

D: -
size: -
V: TRBV29-1
J: TRBJ2-7
DNA: TGCAGCGTTGTATCCCGGACCTACGAGCAGTACTTC
CDR3: CSVVSRTYEQYF

D: -
size: -
V: TRBV29-1
J: TRBJ1-2
DNA: TGCAGCGTTCAACCAGGGCCAGGGAGTGGCTACACCTTC
CDR3: CSVQPGPGSGYTF

D: -
size: -
V: TRBV6-1
J: TRBJ1-2
DNA: TGTGCCAGCAGTGGTCACGGTGCCAACTATGGCTACACCTTC
CDR3: CASSGHGANYGYTF

D: -
size: few
V: TRBV10-3
J: TRBJ2-4
DNA: TGTGCCATCAGTGAGTCGGAACTAGCCAAAAACATTCAGTACTTC
CDR3: CAISESELAKNIQYF

D: -
size: -
V: TRBV25-1
J: TRBJ2-2
DNA: TGTGCCAGCAGTGAATACTGGGCCGCGAGGACCGGGGAGCTGTTTTTT
CDR3: CASSEYWAARTGELFF

D: TRBD1
size: few
V: TRBV6-7
J: TRBJ2-2
DNA: TGTGCCAGCAGTTACACCCCCGGTCGTGACAGGGGGCCAGACACCGGGGAGCTGTTTTTT
CDR3: CASSYTPGRDRGPDTGELFF

D: TRBD1
size: once
V: TRBV30
J: TRBJ1-6
DNA: TGTGCCTGGAGTGTGACGACAGGGTGGGATTCACCCCTCCACTTT
CDR3: CAWSVTTGWDSPLHF

D: -
size: -
V: TRBV27
J: TRBJ2-7
DNA: TGTGCCAGCCGCGCAGGGTACTCCTACGAGCAGTACTTC
CDR3: CASRAGYSYEQYF

D: -
size: few
V: TRBV27
J: TRBJ1-5
DNA: TGTGCCAGCAGTCCCCGGTTAGGTCAGCCCCAGCATTTT
CDR3: CASSPRLGQPQHF

D: TRBD1
size: -
V: TRBV5-1
J: TRBJ2-7
DNA: TGCGCCAGCAGCTCAAGGGACAGGGGGTTCGAGCAGTACTTC
CDR3: CASSSRDRGFEQYF

D: -
size: -
V: TRBV6-1
J: TRBJ1-2
DNA: TGTGCCAGCAGCCCAGACGGTTCCTGGGGCTACACCTTC
CDR3: CASSPDGSWGYTF

D: -
size: -
V: TRBV11-3
J: TRBJ2-1
DNA: TGTGCCAGCAGCCCCGCCCAATCCCTCAATGAGCAGTTCTTC
CDR3: CASSPAQSLNEQFF

D: TRBD2
size: -
V: TRBV9
J: TRBJ2-2
DNA: TGTGCCAGCAGCCCAAACCTAGCGGGAATCGACACCGGGGAGCTGTTTTTT
CDR3: CASSPNLAGIDTGELFF

D: TRBD1
size: -
V: TRBV5-4
J: TRBJ1-3
DNA: TGTGCCAGCAGCTCAGGACAGGGCGAAAACACCATATATTTT
CDR3: CASSSGQGENTIYF

D: -
size: few
V: TRBV11-2
J: TRBJ2-3
DNA: TGTGCCAGCAGCTTAATGCGTACCAGCACAGATACGCAGTATTTT
CDR3: CASSLMRTSTDTQYF

D: -
size: -
V: TRBV2
J: TRBJ2-7
DNA: TGTGCCAGCAGTGAAGCTGCGGGGCGGGCGGACGAGCAGTACTTC
CDR3: CASSEAAGRADEQYF

D: TRBD1
size: once
V: TRBV10-2
J: TRBJ1-3
DNA: TGCGCCAGCAGTGATTTGGGGACAGGGGGAGGAAACACCATATATTTT
CDR3: CASSDLGTGGGNTIYF

D: -
size: -
V: TRBV5-1
J: TRBJ2-2
DNA: TGCGCCAGCAGCTTGGAAGGCACCGGGGAGCTGTTTTTT
CDR3: CASSLEGTGELFF

D: TRBD1
size: -
V: TRBV13
J: TRBJ2-3
DNA: TGTGCCAGCAGCTCACGGGACAGCCCTAGCACAGATACGCAGTATTTT
CDR3: CASSSRDSPSTDTQYF

D: -
size: few
V: TRBV2
J: TRBJ1-2
DNA: TGTGCCAGCAGTGAAGCGACGTATGGCTACACCTTC
CDR3: CASSEATYGYTF

D: TRBD1
size: -
V: TRBV4-1
J: TRBJ2-7
DNA: TGCGCCAGCAGCCAAGAGGGACAGGGGTTCCGCGAGCAGTACTTC
CDR3: CASSQEGQGFREQYF

D: -
size: many
V: TRBV5-1
J: TRBJ2-3
DNA: TGCGCCAGCAGCTTGAGCCCAAGCACAGATACGCAGTATTTT
CDR3: CASSLSPSTDTQYF

D: -
size: -
V: TRBV11-3
J: TRBJ2-4
DNA: TGTGCCAGCAGCTCCAGGACGAAAAACATTCAGTACTTC
CDR3: CASSSRTKNIQYF

D: TRBD1
size: -
V: TRBV19
J: TRBJ1-2
DNA: TGTGCCAGTAGTTTCCGAGACAGGGGTGGCTACACCTTC
CDR3: CASSFRDRGGYTF

D: TRBD2
size: -
V: TRBV19
J: TRBJ2-7
DNA: TGTGCCAGTAGTATTGGGCTAGCGGGGACCTACGAGCAGTACTTC
CDR3: CASSIGLAGTYEQYF

D: -
size: few
V: TRBV2
J: TRBJ2-1
DNA: TGTGCCAGCAGTCCCACTAGCTGGCAGTTCTTC
CDR3: CASSPTSWQFF

D: TRBD1
size: -
V: TRBV29-1
J: TRBJ2-2
DNA: TGCAGCGTGAGGACAGGGGTGAACACCGGGGAGCTGTTTTTT
CDR3: CSVRTGVNTGELFF

D: -
size: -
V: TRBV29-1
J: TRBJ1-2
DNA: TGCAGCGTTGGGGCTGACTATGGCTACACCTTC
CDR3: CSVGADYGYTF

D: -
size: once
V: TRBV29-1
J: TRBJ2-7
DNA: TGCAGCGTCAGTGGGACGTCCAGCTCCTACGAGCAGTACTTC
CDR3: CSVSGTSSSYEQYF

D: -
size: once
V: TRBV6-1
J: TRBJ2-2
DNA: TGTGCCAGCAGTGAAGACGGGACAGGCTCCCAGAGCGGGAGGACCGGGGAGCTGTTTTTT
CDR3: CASSEDGTGSQSGRTGELFF

D: TRBD1
size: -
V: TRBV4-2
J: TRBJ2-7
DNA: TGTGCCAGCAGCCAGGGGCAGGGGGCCACCTACGAGCAGTACTTC
CDR3: CASSQGQGATYEQYF

D: -
size: -
V: TRBV28
J: TRBJ2-7
DNA: TGTGCCAGCAGTTTAGAGGGGGGTGGGCAGTACTTC
CDR3: CASSLEGGGQYF

D: TRBD1
size: -
V: TRBV2
J: TRBJ2-7
DNA: TGTGCCAGCAGTGATAGGACAGGGGCCAGGCAGTACTTC
CDR3: CASSDRTGARQYF

D: -
size: few
V: TRBV6-1
J: TRBJ2-2
DNA: TGTGCCAGCAGTGAAGCGCCCCGGGGGATCTGGGCCGGGGAGCTGTTTTTT
CDR3: CASSEAPRGIWAGELFF

D: TRBD1
size: few
V: TRBV6-1
J: TRBJ1-2
DNA: TGTGCCAGCAAGTATACAGGGGGCGCGGAATATGGCTACACCTTC
CDR3: CASKYTGGAEYGYTF

D: TRBD2
size: -
V: TRBV6-1
J: TRBJ2-3
DNA: TGTGCCAGCAGTGTTAGGACTAGCGGGAGTGATACGCAGTATTTT
CDR3: CASSVRTSGSDTQYF

D: -
size: -
V: TRBV11-3
J: TRBJ1-1
DNA: TGTGCCAGCAGCCTACAGGGTGAGGGCACTGAAGCTTTCTTT
CDR3: CASSLQGEGTEAFF